The rows below give T cell receptor beta chains drawn from one sample of a study of cytomegalovirus exposure and HLA in healthy donors. The assay was immunoSEQ multiplex PCR, and TCRdb's table has in-frame clones only and misses some. The sample has about 120,000 clones; about 81% are singletons. The sequencing input was PBMCs. These receptors all come from a woman in her 40s in good health and CMV-seropositive. Each CDR3 is given with its conserved first and last residue. The D gene is left open where the match is weak. Size is stated for part of the rows, as once, few or many counts, or as a class when the clone is expanded.

NA	TRBV5-1	TRBJ2-1	TRBD1	TGCGCCAGCAGCTGGGGACAGCCTTACAATGAGCAGTTCTTC	CASSWGQPYNEQFF
NA	TRBV11-2	TRBJ1-4	TRBD1	TGTGCCAGCCGCGGGACAGGAGAAGAACTGTTTTTT	CASRGTGEELFF
NA	TRBV11-3	TRBJ2-3	TRBD2	TGTGCCAGCAGCTTCACTAGCGTACCCACAGATACGCAGTATTTT	CASSFTSVPTDTQYF
NA	TRBV7-6	TRBJ1-1	NA	TGTGCCCGGTACATATCAGGGCTCATGAACACTGAAGCTTTCTTT	CARYISGLMNTEAFF
once	TRBV7-3	TRBJ1-2	NA	TGTGCCAGCAGCCCCTGGTGGGGGCGGGTCTATGGCTACACCTTC	CASSPWWGRVYGYTF
few	TRBV27	TRBJ1-1	NA	TGTGCCAGCAGTTTAAACGGGGGGCTAGAAGCTTTCTTT	CASSLNGGLEAFF
NA	TRBV7-9	TRBJ1-3	NA	TGTGCCAGCAGCTCTTCTCGGGACCGAAGCTCTGGAGGGGGAAACACCATATATTTT	CASSSSRDRSSGGGNTIYF
NA	TRBV7-2	TRBJ1-2	TRBD1	TGTGCCAGCAGCTCCCTGCCGGGACAGGGGAGGTATGGCTACACCTTC	CASSSLPGQGRYGYTF
NA	TRBV5-4	TRBJ1-1	TRBD1	TGTGCCAGCAGCCGACAGGGGGCCTACACTGAAGCTTTCTTT	CASSRQGAYTEAFF
NA	TRBV7-9	TRBJ1-1	NA	TGTCCCAGCAGCCACGGACAGATCAACACTGAAGCTTTCTTT	CPSSHGQINTEAFF
once	TRBV27	TRBJ1-1	TRBD1	TGTGCCAGCAGTTTAGGAGCAGGGGGGAACACTGAAGCTTTCTTT	CASSLGAGGNTEAFF
NA	TRBV13	TRBJ1-2	TRBD1	TGTGCCAGCAGCCCCCGGGACAGGGTGATTTTGGACTATGGCTACACCTTC	CASSPRDRVILDYGYTF
once	TRBV6-5	TRBJ2-7	TRBD1	TGTGCCAGCAGTTACGAGGGGGCCGAGCAGTACTTC	CASSYEGAEQYF
NA	TRBV7-6	TRBJ1-3	TRBD1	TGTGCCAGCAGCCGTGGGACAGGGGGTACTTCCTCGGGAAACACCATATATTTT	CASSRGTGGTSSGNTIYF
NA	TRBV7-9	TRBJ2-3	TRBD2	TGTGCCAGCAGGGCTTATCAGCGGGAGTCAGATACGCAGTATTTT	CASRAYQRESDTQYF
NA	TRBV7-3	TRBJ2-5	NA	TGTGCCAGCAGCCGGGACAGCGGGGAGACCCAGTACTTC	CASSRDSGETQYF
NA	TRBV28	TRBJ2-1	TRBD1	TGTGCCAGCAGTACCCGGGACAGGGGTGGTAATGAGCAGTTCTTC	CASSTRDRGGNEQFF
NA	TRBV9	TRBJ1-1	TRBD1	TGTGCCAGCAGCGACCCAGGGGGGGACAGGGGTGGTGAAGCTTTCTTT	CASSDPGGDRGGEAFF
NA	TRBV28	TRBJ1-6	NA	TGTGCCAGCAGTTCTGGACTTGATAATTCACCCCTCCACTTT	CASSSGLDNSPLHF
NA	TRBV7-8	TRBJ1-2	TRBD1	TGTGCCAGCAGCTTTCCCGGTGGGACAGCTAATGGCTACACCTTC	CASSFPGGTANGYTF
NA	TRBV7-2	TRBJ2-5	TRBD2	TGTGCCAGCAGCACAACTAGCGGGGGTGCGGAGACCCAGTACTTC	CASSTTSGGAETQYF
NA	TRBV5-1	TRBJ2-7	TRBD1	TGCGCCAGCAGGGGGATACCGACAGGGGCGGGGGAGCAGTACTTC	CASRGIPTGAGEQYF
NA	TRBV6-1	TRBJ2-2	TRBD1	TGTGCCAGCAGTGAAAGAGACAGGGTAAAGAGCGCCGGGGAGCTGTTTTTT	CASSERDRVKSAGELFF
NA	TRBV6-4	TRBJ2-2	TRBD1	TGTGCCAGCAGTCCGGACAGGGTCTCCGGGGAGCTGTTTTTT	CASSPDRVSGELFF
NA	TRBV5-1	TRBJ2-1	TRBD2	TGCGCCAGCAGCTTGGCAGCGGGGGGGAACAATGAGCAGTTCTTC	CASSLAAGGNNEQFF
NA	TRBV7-2	TRBJ1-2	NA	TGTGCCAGCAGGGGTGGTAAGAGGGATTCCCAGTACTATGGCTACACCTTC	CASRGGKRDSQYYGYTF
NA	TRBV9	TRBJ1-1	NA	TGTGCCAGCGGGGAGACGGCGAACACTGAAGCTTTCTTT	CASGETANTEAFF